This entry lists 21 T cell receptor beta chains sequenced from one sample in a study of cytomegalovirus exposure and HLA in healthy donors. In the PCR, 60 Vbeta and 13 Jbeta primers were used. Produced via immunoSEQ multiplex PCR; TCRdb's table is partial and in-frame only. The data hold under 200,000 clones, with around three quarters observed a single time. Sequenced material: PBMCs. These TCRs come from a man in his forties or fifties in good health and CMV-seronegative.

This chain links TRBV5-4 with TRBJ1-2, with 9 bases identical to TRBD1. This CDR3 region has 16 residues. The V gene's germline CDR1 is SGHNT and CDR2 YYREEE (reference sequence). V dropped 4 bases and J dropped 5; count of bases not matched to a gene: 12. CDR3 residues: CASSDAKDRGFYGYTF. CDR3 nucleotides: TGTGCCAGCAGCGACGCGAAGGACAGGGGTTTTTATGGCTACACCTTC. The variable domain in full, with the rest retrieved from reference TRBV5-4 and TRBJ1-2, is ETGVTQSPTHLIKTRGQQVTLRCSSQSGHNTVSWYQQALGQGPQFIFQYYREEENGRGNFPPRFSGLQFPNYSSELNVNALELDDSALYLCASSDAKDRGFYGYTFGSGTRLTVV.

The chain employs TRBV7-9 and TRBJ1-1; tentative D call: TRBD1 (5 bases). The CDR3 extends over 15 amino acids. V was shortened by 3 bases and J by 1 base, with 12 bases between the two germline ends. Germline V gene lookup returns CDR1 SEHNR and CDR2 FQNEAQ (reference sequence). DNA for the CDR3: TGTGCCAGCAGCTTCGGAGGGACCAAGAACACTGAAGCTTTCTTT. Its translation is CASSFGGTKNTEAFF.

Only one count was recorded for this clone. The chain combines TRBV11-2 with TRBJ1-2; TRBD1 matches at 8 bases. The ends lost 4 bases at V and 1 base at J; junction bases unmatched: 8. Germline values: CDR1 SGHAT, CDR2 FQNNGV. This CDR3 comprises 16 residues. In DNA form, the CDR3 reads TGTGCCAGCAGCTGGGCCGGGACAGGCGTTAACTATGGCTACACCTTC. It codes for CASSWAGTGVNYGYTF.

Worth noting for this clone: Distinct nucleotide sequences in the sample also encode this CDR3. The chain combines TRBV9 with TRBJ2-3; maybe TRBD2 (5 bases). Germline CDR1 and CDR2: SGDLS and YYNGEE. V gave up 0 bases and J gave up 1 base, with 6 bases separating them. The CDR3 extends over 14 amino acids. CDR3 protein: CASSVVGGTDTQYF. The CDR3 DNA reads TGTGCCAGCAGCGTAGTCGGGGGCACAGATACGCAGTATTTT.

This sequence joins TRBV9 and TRBJ2-7, with D perhaps TRBD2 (6 bases). This CDR3 is built from 13 residues. Germline lookup yields CDR1 SGDLS and CDR2 YYNGEE. Deletions cut 5 bases from V and 4 bases from J, with 13 bases between. CDR3 nucleotides: TGTGCCAGCAGTCCCTTTGGGGGGTACGAGCAGTACTTC. It encodes CASSPFGGYEQYF.

CDR3 residues: CASSLAGSPSYEQYF. DNA for the CDR3: TGTGCCAGCAGCTTAGCGGGCAGTCCATCCTACGAGCAGTACTTC. The chain couples TRBV7-2 to TRBJ2-7; D is undetermined. Trimming left V 0 bases short and J 1 base short, with 10 bases between. Looked up from germline, CDR1 is SGHTA and CDR2 is FQGNSA. CDR3 length: 15 amino acids.

The rearrangement uses TRBV7-2 and TRBJ2-4; no definite D call. The CDR3 is made up of 16 amino acids. Trimming left V 2 bases short and J 0 bases short, with 11 bases between. CDR1 and CDR2 (germline): SGHTA, FQGNSA. CDR3 sequence: CASSLRVTLAKNIQYF. CDR3 DNA sequence: TGTGCCAGCAGCTTACGGGTGACCCTAGCCAAAAACATTCAGTACTTC.

This clone was observed a few times. The chain has TRBV30 and TRBJ1-2; D is ambiguous. V was trimmed by 1 base and J by 3 bases, leaving 6 bases between them. This CDR3 spans 12 amino acids. Germline V gives CDR1 GTSNPN, CDR2 SVGIG (reference sequence). Here the CDR3 reads CAWSDSYYGYTF. The CDR3 region has the DNA TGTGCCTGGAGTGACAGTTACTATGGCTACACCTTC.

This clone is a singleton in its sample. The chain has TRBV7-2 and TRBJ1-5; D gene unclear. The V and J ends lost 1 base and 5 bases respectively, with 12 bases between them. Germline loops: CDR1 SGHTA, CDR2 FQGNSA. The CDR3 is 15 amino acids. The CDR3 sequence: CASSLVTGPDQPQHF. The CDR3 DNA is TGTGCCAGCAGCTTAGTGACGGGTCCGGATCAGCCCCAGCATTTT. The entire variable domain, with the rest obtained from reference TRBV7-2 and TRBJ1-5, is as follows: GAGVSQSPSNKVTEKGKDVELRCDPISGHTALYWYRQSLGQGLEFLIYFQGNSAPDKSGLPSDRFSAERTGGSVSTLTIQRTQQEDSAVYLCASSLVTGPDQPQHFGDGTRLSIL.

V usage is TRBV6-5 and J usage is TRBJ1-1; 7 bases line up with TRBD1. The ends lost 3 bases at V and 0 bases at J; junction bases unmatched: 4. CDR3 length: 15 residues. The germline V gene has CDR1 MNHEY and CDR2 SVGAGI. The CDR3 bases are TGTGCCAGCAGTTATGCGACAGGGATGAACACTGAAGCTTTCTTT. Its translation: CASSYATGMNTEAFF.

The J gene is TRBJ2-2, the V gene TRBV2, with TRBD2 as a possible D gene (5 bases). There are 13 residues in the CDR3. The germline V gene has CDR1 SNHLY and CDR2 FYNNEI. The V and J ends lost 7 bases and 5 bases respectively, with 11 bases between them. This CDR3 is CASTGPGTGELFF. CDR3 coding DNA: TGTGCCAGCACTGGGCCGGGGACCGGGGAGCTGTTTTTT.

The chain recombines TRBV7-2 with TRBJ1-6; TRBD1 matches at 9 bases. The germline V gene encodes CDR1 SGHTA and CDR2 FQGNSA. This CDR3 is 14 amino acids long. V lost 5 bases and J lost 10; bases outside the gene matches: 6. The CDR3 spells CASSPQGARSPLHF. The CDR3 DNA reads as TGTGCCAGCAGCCCACAGGGGGCACGATCACCCCTCCACTTT.

V usage is TRBV6-1 and J usage is TRBJ1-5, with D possibly matching TRBD1 (5 bases). CDR3 length: 15 amino acids. V was pared by 1 base and J by 6 bases, with 13 bases between. Per germline, CDR1 MNHNS and CDR2 SASEGT. DNA for the CDR3: TGTGCCAGCAGTGAAGGGGGGGGTCCTGTTCAGCCCCAGCATTTT. Residues: CASSEGGGPVQPQHF.

The chain is built from TRBV19 and TRBJ1-5; TRBD1 matches at 9 bases. The CDR3 length is 15 residues. Germline CDR1 is LNHDA and CDR2 is SQIVND (reference sequence). J lost 7 bases, V lost 6 bases, and 10 bases had no gene match. The CDR3 loop reads CASRIITGGPQPQHF. For the CDR3, the DNA is TGTGCCAGTAGGATTATAACAGGGGGCCCGCAGCCCCAGCATTTT.

The CDR3 sequence is CAWASAGLLSNQPQHF. The DNA for the CDR3 is TGTGCCTGGGCCAGCGCGGGGCTCCTTAGCAATCAGCCCCAGCATTTT. This sequence joins TRBV30 and TRBJ1-5; TRBD1 might be the D (5 bases). CDR3 size: 16 residues. Trimming stripped 5 bases from V and 0 bases from J, with 17 bases between. CDR1 GTSNPN and CDR2 SVGIG come from the germline V gene (reference sequence).

J is TRBJ1-2 and V is TRBV5-1; D is unresolved. Germline V gene sequence: CDR1 SGHRS, CDR2 YFSETQ. V lost 1 base and J lost 2, with 15 bases in between. The CDR3 is 16 residues long. The CDR3: CASSLTGPQANYGYTF. The CDR3 DNA sequence: TGCGCCAGCAGCTTGACTGGGCCCCAGGCGAACTATGGCTACACCTTC.

This clone was seen only once. This chain uses TRBV5-5 with TRBJ2-2; 9 positions agree with TRBD1. This CDR3 is built from 15 residues. Trimming at V came to 2 bases and at J to 4 bases, leaving 3 bases not matched to a gene. Germline V gene data show CDR1 as SGHKS and CDR2 as YYEKEE (reference sequence). CDR3 DNA sequence: TGTGCCAGCAGCTTACAGGGGGCGGGCACCGGGGAGCTGTTTTTT. It encodes CASSLQGAGTGELFF.

The V and J genes are TRBV19 and TRBJ2-4; tentative D call: TRBD2 (6 bases). This CDR3 is 15 amino acids long. The ends were cut back, 6 bases at V and 7 bases at J, with 19 bases in the middle. In germline, CDR1 is LNHDA, CDR2 SQIVND (reference sequence). CDR3 DNA sequence: TGTGCCAGTAGGGGCGGGGTGCAGTTCGGGAACATTCAGTACTTC. This sequence encodes CASRGGVQFGNIQYF.

This chain links TRBV29-1 with TRBJ2-7; 12 bases map to TRBD1. V lost 5 bases to trimming and J lost 10 bases; unmatched junction nucleotides: 9. Germline V gene lookup returns CDR1 SQVTM and CDR2 ANQGSEA. The CDR3 covers 13 residues. CDR3 coding DNA: TGCAGCGTTCTATGGGACAGGGGGCGCTTACAGTACTTC. Its protein product is CSVLWDRGRLQYF.

V and J are TRBV4-1 and TRBJ2-3, with TRBD1 matching 8 bases. Trimming cost V 0 bases and J 0 bases; bases outside gene matches: 8. This CDR3 is built from 18 residues. Germline CDR1 and CDR2: MGHRA and YSYEKL. The CDR3 sequence is CASSQDPQGATSTDTQYF. CDR3 DNA sequence: TGCGCCAGCAGCCAAGATCCGCAGGGGGCTACTAGCACAGATACGCAGTATTTT.

This clone was seen more than once but under ten times. The CDR3 sequence: CSVVGGLGQPQHF. CDR3 nucleotide sequence: TGCAGCGTTGTGGGGGGGCTGGGTCAGCCCCAGCATTTT. The chain is built from TRBV29-1 and TRBJ1-5; tentative D call: TRBD1 (6 bases). This CDR3 contains 13 residues. V gave up 4 bases and J gave up 6 bases, with 13 bases separating them. In germline, CDR1 is SQVTM, CDR2 ANQGSEA.